This T cell receptor beta chain appears in the sequencing data of a study of blood T cell repertoires in COVID-19. Assay: immunoSEQ multiplex PCR; the TCRdb copy retains only in-frame clones and omits some. The sample comprises roughly 100,000 clones, around 88% of which are singletons, and about 3.5% rests with the top ten. Sequencing used peripheral blood. This receptor was taken from a human donor in a cohort sampled during active COVID-19.

The CDR3 here is CASSLGRGTYEQYF. The CDR3 DNA sequence: TGTGCCAGCAGCTTAGGTCGGGGAACCTACGAGCAGTACTTC. The V call is TRBV7-9, the J call TRBJ2-7, with D possibly being TRBD2 (5 bases). Germline V gene lookup returns CDR1 SEHNR and CDR2 FQNEAQ (reference sequence). The CDR3 extends over 14 amino acids. The V end lost 1 base, the J end lost 2 bases, and 9 bases lay between the germline ends.